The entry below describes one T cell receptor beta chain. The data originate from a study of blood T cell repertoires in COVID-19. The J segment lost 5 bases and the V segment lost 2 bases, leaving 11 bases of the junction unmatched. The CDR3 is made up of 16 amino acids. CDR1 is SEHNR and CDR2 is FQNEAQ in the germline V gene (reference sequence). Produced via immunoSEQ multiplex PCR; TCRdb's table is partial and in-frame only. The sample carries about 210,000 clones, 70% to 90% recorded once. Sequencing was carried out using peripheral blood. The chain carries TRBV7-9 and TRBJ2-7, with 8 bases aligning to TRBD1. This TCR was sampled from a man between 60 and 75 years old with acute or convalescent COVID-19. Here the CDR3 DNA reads TGTGCCAGCAGCTTATCCCCCGGACAGGGCGGCGACGAGCAGTACTTC. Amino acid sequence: CASSLSPGQGGDEQYF.